Listed here are 23 T cell receptor beta chains from one sample, sequenced in a study of shared clonotypes between healthy human individuals. Repertoires were generated with immunoSEQ multiplex PCR, while TCRdb's copy carries only in-frame clones and drops some. The sample carries hundreds of thousands of clones, roughly 79% recorded once. The sequencing sample was made of PBMCs. The origin of the receptors is a woman aged 40 to 49 in good health. Some clones in this sample may be carry-over from other donors' samples.

V and J are TRBV7-9 and TRBJ2-2, with TRBD1 as a possible D gene (5 bases). Germline lookup yields CDR1 SEHNR and CDR2 FQNEAQ (reference sequence). The ends were cut back, 5 bases at V and 2 bases at J, with 15 bases in the middle. This CDR3 comprises 16 residues. The CDR3 is CASSPGSSSNTGELFF. The CDR3 nucleotides are TGTGCCAGCAGCCCAGGGTCTTCCTCAAACACCGGGGAGCTGTTTTTT.

The chain has TRBV11-3 and TRBJ1-3, with D uncertain. Germline CDR1 and CDR2: SGHNT and YENEEA. V gave up 1 base and J gave up 5 bases, with 6 bases separating them. The CDR3 runs 13 residues. The CDR3 coding sequence is TGTGCCAGCAGCTTAGGAGCTAGAAACACCATATATTTT. It specifies CASSLGARNTIYF.

V and J are TRBV27 and TRBJ1-1; D unclear. The CDR3 totals 14 residues. Per the germline V gene, CDR1 is MNHEY and CDR2 is SMNVEV (reference sequence). Trimming pared 3 bases from V and 3 bases from J, leaving 11 bases between. CDR3 loop: CASSFRGRDTEAFF. The CDR3 nucleotides are TGTGCCAGCAGTTTTCGCGGGAGAGACACTGAAGCTTTCTTT.

The chain employs TRBV5-4 and TRBJ2-7, with D uncertain. Between the trimmed V and J ends, which lost 1 base and 5 bases, there was a span of 13 bases. Germline CDR1 and CDR2: SGHNT and YYREEE (reference sequence). CDR3 length: 14 amino acids. The CDR3 DNA follows: TGTGCCAGCAGCTTGAAAAGCAGGTCCCACGAGCAGTACTTC. It is translated as CASSLKSRSHEQYF.

Here the CDR3 reads CASSQRGLGPTDTQYF. CDR3 coding DNA: TGTGCCAGCAGCCAGAGGGGGCTCGGCCCAACAGATACGCAGTATTTT. J is TRBJ2-3 and V is TRBV14; 7 bases line up with TRBD1. There are 16 residues in the CDR3. V lost 3 bases to trimming and J lost 3 bases; unmatched junction nucleotides: 9. CDR1 SGHDN and CDR2 FVKESK come from the germline V gene.

The genes are TRBV4-3 and TRBJ1-4; possible D gene TRBD1, 6 bases. In germline, CDR1 is LGHNA, CDR2 YSLEER. Between the trimmed V and J ends, which lost 1 base and 12 bases, there was a span of 12 bases. CDR3 length equals 13 residues. CDR3 loop: CASSQGGGAQLFF. In DNA, the CDR3 is TGCGCCAGCAGCCAAGGAGGGGGGGCTCAACTGTTTTTT.

The J gene is TRBJ2-7, the V gene TRBV2; D tentatively fits TRBD1 or TRBD2 (7 bases each). V was cut by 0 bases and J by 3 bases, with 24 bases left in between. CDR3 length equals 19 residues. The germline CDR1 and CDR2 sequences are SNHLY and FYNNEI. CDR3 residues: CASSEALRGQQAGRYEQYF. The CDR3 DNA follows: TGTGCCAGCAGTGAAGCGCTTCGGGGACAGCAAGCGGGACGCTACGAGCAGTACTTC. The full variable domain, in which reference TRBV2 and TRBJ2-7 provide the parts outside the CDR3, is EPEVTQTPSHQVTQMGQEVILRCVPISNHLYFYWYRQILGQKVEFLVSFYNNEISEKSEIFDDQFSVERPDGSNFTLKIRSTKLEDSAMYFCASSEALRGQQAGRYEQYFGPGTRLTVT.

This chain joins TRBV11-2 and TRBJ2-7; D is undetermined. CDR1 SGHAT and CDR2 FQNNGV come from the germline V gene. Trimming took off 0 bases at V and 3 bases at J, with 9 bases between the two ends. The CDR3 totals 14 residues. The CDR3 DNA follows: TGTGCCAGCAGCTTAGATGGGAAGGACTACGAGCAGTACTTC. Residues: CASSLDGKDYEQYF.

The V and J genes are TRBV4-3 and TRBJ1-1; TRBD1 is a possible D gene (5 bases). V lost 0 bases and J 5 bases, leaving 13 bases between the germline ends. The CDR3 consists of 15 residues. Germline values: CDR1 LGHNA, CDR2 YSLEER. CDR3 DNA sequence: TGCGCCAGCAGCCAAGACCGCGGGGGACGGACTGAAGCTTTCTTT. Protein product: CASSQDRGGRTEAFF.

The V call is TRBV4-1, the J call TRBJ2-1; D unclear. The V and J ends lost 1 base and 6 bases respectively, with 7 bases between them. The germline CDR1 and CDR2 sequences are MGHRA and YSYEKL. The CDR3 is 13 residues long. The CDR3 region has the DNA TGCGCCAGCAGCCAAGCTACCCGCAATGAGCAGTTCTTC. This sequence encodes CASSQATRNEQFF.

This clone occurred once. The chain is built from TRBV7-9 and TRBJ2-5; D possibly uses TRBD1 or TRBD2 (5 bases each). V was trimmed by 5 bases and J by 5 bases, leaving 21 bases between them. This CDR3 comprises 16 residues. Germline CDR1 and CDR2: SEHNR and FQNEAQ (reference sequence). CDR3 loop: CASSQEGTRLGETQYF. The CDR3 coding sequence is TGTGCCAGCAGCCAAGAAGGGACCCGCCTGGGGGAGACCCAGTACTTC.

J is TRBJ2-5 and V is TRBV10-1; D is perhaps TRBD1 or TRBD2 (5 bases each). The J call may be incorrect, as the DNA end agrees better with TRBJ2-7. Germline-derived CDR1 and CDR2 are WNHNN and SYGVQD (reference sequence). The CDR3 is 13 amino acids. The CDR3 region is CASGGRRAYEQYF. In DNA, the CDR3 is TGCGCCAGCGGGGGACGGCGAGCCTACGAGCAGTACTTC.

V usage is TRBV7-2 and J usage is TRBJ1-1; D may be TRBD1 (5 bases). This CDR3 is 14 amino acids long. Trimming removed 5 bases from V and 5 bases from J, with 15 bases in between. Germline lookup yields CDR1 SGHTA and CDR2 FQGNSA. CDR3 region: CASSPPRGGTEAFF. The CDR3 DNA sequence: TGTGCCAGCAGCCCCCCGAGGGGAGGGACTGAAGCTTTCTTT. The full variable domain, completed using reference TRBV7-2 and TRBJ1-1, is GAGVSQSPSNKVTEKGKDVELRCDPISGHTALYWYRQSLGQGLEFLIYFQGNSAPDKSGLPSDRFSAERTGGSVSTLTIQRTQQEDSAVYLCASSPPRGGTEAFFGQGTRLTVV.

This chain links TRBV10-3 with TRBJ2-7, with D possibly TRBD1 on 5 matching bases. The germline V gene encodes CDR1 ENHRY and CDR2 SYGVKD. Deletions cut 2 bases from V and 0 bases from J, with 11 bases between. The CDR3 has 15 amino acids. CDR3 protein: CAISEKGASSYEQYF. For the CDR3, the DNA is TGTGCCATCAGTGAGAAAGGGGCGAGCTCCTACGAGCAGTACTTC.

The CDR3 DNA reads as TGTGCCAGCTCACCGGTAGCGGGAGGGTCAGAGACCCAGTACTTC. This sequence encodes CASSPVAGGSETQYF. The V call is TRBV18, the J call TRBJ2-5; 11 nucleotides align to TRBD2. The J segment lost 4 bases and the V segment lost 3 bases, leaving 4 bases of the junction unmatched. Germline V gene sequence: CDR1 KGHSH, CDR2 LQKENI. CDR3 size: 15 residues.

The rearrangement joins TRBV29-1 to TRBJ1-2; 9 bases match TRBD1. The CDR3 runs 13 residues. CDR1 and CDR2 from the germline V gene are SQVTM and ANQGSEA. The V and J ends lost 6 bases and 0 bases, in that order; junction bases with no gene match: 2. CDR3 sequence reads: CSVTGGANYGYTF. The CDR3 bases are TGCAGCGTCACAGGGGGCGCTAACTATGGCTACACCTTC.

The chain links TRBV5-1 to TRBJ2-7, with 11 bases that match TRBD2. Germline V lookup: CDR1 SGHRS, CDR2 YFSETQ. The CDR3 is made up of 15 amino acids. With V trimmed by 5 bases and J by 2 bases, 6 bases remained unmatched. The CDR3 region is CASSLAGGAPYEQYF. CDR3 bases: TGCGCCAGCAGTCTAGCGGGAGGTGCCCCCTACGAGCAGTACTTC.

The chain joins TRBV5-4 to TRBJ2-7, with TRBD2 matching 8 bases. Germline CDR1 is SGHNT and CDR2 is YYREEE (reference sequence). The V segment lost 4 bases and the J segment 3 bases; nucleotides outside the gene matches: 12. The CDR3 covers 16 residues. The DNA of the CDR3 is TGTGCCAGCAGCCCGGGGGGGGCGGGACACCTCTACGAGCAGTACTTC. This codes for CASSPGGAGHLYEQYF.

The V gene is TRBV28, the J gene TRBJ1-3; 7 bases agree with TRBD1. This CDR3 is 15 amino acids long. Trimming removed 4 bases from V and 2 bases from J; junction bases left unmatched: 5. The germline CDR1 and CDR2 sequences are MDHEN and SYDVKM. The CDR3 loop is CASSSMTGTGNTIYF. As DNA, the CDR3 is TGTGCCAGCAGTTCCATGACAGGGACTGGAAACACCATATATTTT.

This clone was seen a few times. The chain is built from TRBV18 and TRBJ1-1; the D gene is possibly TRBD1 (5 bases). Per germline, CDR1 KGHSH and CDR2 LQKENI. There are 17 residues in the CDR3. Trimming left V 4 bases short and J 7 bases short, with 25 bases between. This CDR3 reads CASSLNAGAPFGNEAFF. In nucleotides, the CDR3 is TGTGCCAGCTCACTAAACGCCGGGGCCCCATTCGGGAATGAAGCTTTCTTT.

Comments on this clone: This sample also contains other DNA sequences that code for the same CDR3. The chain is built from TRBV5-4 and TRBJ2-7; D may be TRBD2 (5 bases). The length of the CDR3 is 12 residues. The V gene lost 2 bases and the J gene lost 3 bases, with 6 bases spanning the gap. The germline V gene encodes CDR1 SGHNT and CDR2 YYREEE (reference sequence). The CDR3 is CASSFGVYEQYF. The DNA of the CDR3 is TGTGCCAGCAGCTTCGGGGTCTACGAGCAGTACTTC.

The V gene is TRBV18, the J gene TRBJ2-7; no definite D call. Germline V CDR1 and CDR2: KGHSH, LQKENI. V was shortened by 3 bases and J by 2 bases, with 11 bases between the two germline ends. CDR3 length equals 14 residues. CDR3 region: CASSPMPGTYEQYF. CDR3 DNA: TGTGCCAGCTCACCGATGCCCGGTACCTACGAGCAGTACTTC.

This clone was recorded a few times. Other DNA sequences in the sample encode the same CDR3. CDR3 sequence: CASSYARGTDTQYF. The CDR3 nucleotides read TGTGCCAGCAGCTATGCTCGAGGGACGGATACGCAGTATTTT. The J gene is TRBJ2-3, the V gene TRBV7-2; D could derive from TRBD1 or TRBD2 (5 bases each). The CDR3 spans 14 residues. Germline loops: CDR1 SGHTA, CDR2 FQGNSA. Trimming stripped 4 bases from V and 6 bases from J, with 14 bases between.